Listed below are T cell receptor beta chains from one sample, sequenced in a study of blood T cell repertoires in COVID-19. Clones were sequenced by immunoSEQ multiplex PCR, and TCRdb holds only the in-frame ones, with some missing. In the table there are 65,000 or so clones, around 65% of which are singletons. Material: PBMCs or T cells enriched from blood (not recorded which). These receptors came from a woman aged 60 to 75 who had been exposed to COVID-19. CDR3s include the opening cysteine and the closing phenylalanine or tryptophan. The D gene is left open where the match is weak.

j_call | d_call | v_call | cdr3_nt | cdr3_aa
TRBJ2-1 | TRBD1 | TRBV4-3 | TGCGCCAGCAGCCAAGATAGACAGGGGGCGAAAAATGAGCAGTTCTTC | CASSQDRQGAKNEQFF
TRBJ2-1 | TRBD2 | TRBV4-3 | TGCGCCAGCAGCATTCAAGCGGGGTATGAGCAGTTCTTC | CASSIQAGYEQFF
TRBJ1-1 | . | TRBV3-1/TRBV3-2 | TGTGCCAGCAGCCAAGGGGCCGAGAACACTGAAGCTTTCTTT | CASSQGAENTEAFF
TRBJ1-1 | . | TRBV6-5 | TGTGCCAGCAGCCGCGGACAGATTAACACTGAAGCTTTCTTT | CASSRGQINTEAFF
TRBJ2-1 | TRBD1 | TRBV24-1 | TGTGCCACCAGTGACCGGGACAGGAGCCCTTACAATGAGCAGTTCTTC | CATSDRDRSPYNEQFF
TRBJ1-1 | . | TRBV12-3/TRBV12-4 | TGTGCCAGCAGTTTAGCGCGTCGGGGTGAAGCTTTCTTT | CASSLARRGEAFF
TRBJ1-5 | TRBD1 | TRBV6-2/TRBV6-3 | TGTGCCAGCAGTTTGCTCCTACGGTTGACAGGGGGACAGCCCCAGCATTTT | CASSLLLRLTGGQPQHF
TRBJ1-2 | . | TRBV19 | TGTGCCAGTAGCGCCGGGCCCACAGGAGGCTACACCTTC | CASSAGPTGGYTF
TRBJ2-2 | . | TRBV9 | TGTGCCAGCAGCGCCCAGGGTACAGCGAACACCGGGGAGCTGTTTTTT | CASSAQGTANTGELFF
TRBJ1-6 | TRBD1 | TRBV28 | TGTGCCAGCAGTGATGGGGGACAGGGTAATTCACCCCTCCACTTT | CASSDGGQGNSPLHF